This T cell receptor beta chain is drawn from a study of radiotherapy plus CTLA-4 blockade in lung cancer. The wider study: With roughly a third of patients having disease control, objective responses were seen in approximately 18%.

This table comes from immunoSEQ multiplex PCR, and its TCRdb copy is limited to in-frame clones, with some not included. This table has 45,000 to 55,000 clones, 75% to 85% appearing once. The study, taken as a whole, reports: In blood, early T cell clone dynamics reportedly predicted response best, together with interferon-beta. Radiotherapy was combined with ipilimumab, and tumor-derived TCR clones then expanded in blood.

This clone has a handful of counts. As yet, its antigen is unknown. The J segment lost 4 bases and the V segment lost 3 bases, leaving 12 bases of the junction unmatched. CDR1 is MDHEN, CDR2 SYDVKM, per germline. The CDR3 loop spans 17 amino acids. The material sequenced was peripheral blood, taken from a patient treated with radiotherapy plus ipilimumab. The clonotype was recovered from a human donor with non-small cell lung cancer who had stable disease on radiotherapy plus ipilimumab. The chain combines TRBV28 with TRBJ2-7; 10 bases map to TRBD2. The CDR3 nucleotides read TGTGCCAGCAGTTTGGGAGCGGGAGGGCCGGGGAAGTACGAGCAGTACTTC. Translation: CASSLGAGGPGKYEQYF.